The clone carrying this TCR beta chain has just one count. Antigen: not known. TCRdb independently ran MiXCR on the 5' RACE reads; one entry per CDR3 protein. Of fewer than 600,000 distinct CDR3 sequences listed, 20% to 25% are singletons. This sample stems from a study of T-cell memory formation after mild COVID-19. Study-level results: Largely, contracting CD4+ clones fell within CM and EM, and contracting CD8+ clones within EMRA.

The germline V and J ends were trimmed by 4 bases and 3 bases, with 10 bases remaining between them. Germline V gene data show CDR1 as SGHRS and CDR2 as YFSETQ. The length of the CDR3 is 13 residues. The TCR originated in an adult woman who had mild COVID-19 (a few samples of this study predate the infection). Cell type and time point are not known. Sequencing was done on a sample of PBMCs or a T cell subset sorted from them (not recorded which). The chain combines TRBV5-1 with TRBJ1-2, with D possibly matching TRBD1 (5 bases). The CDR3 nucleotides read TGCGCCAGCAGCCGAGGGGAAGACTATGGCTACACCTTC. The encoded protein is CASSRGEDYGYTF.